The present T cell receptor beta chain was sequenced within a study of T cell changes during pregnancy in multiple sclerosis. The CDR3 sequence is 14 residues long. Germline values: CDR1 SGHRS, CDR2 YFSETQ. The junction had 3 bases not matched to a gene; V was cut back by 4 bases and J by 1 base. Sequencing was performed with immunoSEQ multiplex PCR; in TCRdb, only in-frame clones are kept and a portion is missing. The sample holds roughly 79,000 clones, around nine tenths seen once. The chain employs TRBV5-1 and TRBJ1-2; 8 bases align to TRBD1. Sequencing was performed on CD4+ T cells from peripheral blood mononuclear cells, taken before pregnancy. The sequence derives from a female donor with multiple sclerosis, enrolled in a pregnancy study. The CDR3 region has the DNA TGCGCCAGCAGCCTCGGACAGGGTAACTATGGCTACACCTTC. This codes for CASSLGQGNYGYTF.